This T cell receptor beta chain was captured in a study of cytomegalovirus exposure and HLA in healthy donors. 60 Vbeta and 13 Jbeta primers were used in PCR. Libraries were prepared by immunoSEQ multiplex PCR; TCRdb keeps only in-frame clonotypes and omits some of them. The table lists about 140,000 clones, roughly 85% of them singletons. V gave up 7 bases and J gave up 5 bases; unmatched junction bases: 9. The CDR3 runs to 14 residues. Germline V CDR1 and CDR2: MNHEY, SVGAGI. The clonotype comes from a man between 35 and 55 years old in good health and CMV-seronegative. The chain carries TRBV6-5 and TRBJ2-7, with 9 positions matching TRBD1. The sample was PBMCs. Here the CDR3 DNA reads TGTGCCAGCACCCCGGGACAGGGAGGCCACGAGCAGTACTTC. The encoded protein is CASTPGQGGHEQYF.